A single sample gave rise to the 21 T cell receptor beta chains below, sequenced in a study of graft-versus-host responses after intestinal transplantation. TCRdb's table, derived via immunoSEQ multiplex PCR, lists solely in-frame clones and lacks some. The profile shows over 85,000 clones, about 93% of them singletons. Which antigens these TCRs recognize remains unknown. The source material was unstimulated CD8+ T cells sorted from spleen or lymph node cells, sampled before intestinal transplant. Receptors were obtained from a human donor who received an intestinal transplant.

The V call is TRBV4-1, the J call TRBJ1-2; 10 bases are a match to TRBD1. V trimming: 0 bases; J trimming: 1 base; junction bases outside the gene matches: 14. Germline V gene sequence: CDR1 MGHRA, CDR2 YSYEKL. The CDR3 has 20 residues. The CDR3 loop reads CASSQDQVRRQGAGNYGYTF. The CDR3 DNA sequence: TGCGCCAGCAGCCAAGATCAAGTGCGCCGACAGGGGGCGGGTAACTATGGCTACACCTTC.

V is TRBV20-1 and J is TRBJ2-2; no clear D gene. The V end was cut by 4 bases, the J end by 6 bases, with 6 bases between. The CDR3 loop spans 11 amino acids. Germline loops: CDR1 DFQATT, CDR2 SNEGSKA (reference sequence). The chain's CDR3 is CSAKLAGELFF. CDR3 coding DNA: TGCAGTGCTAAATTAGCCGGGGAGCTGTTTTTT.

The chain couples TRBV4-1 to TRBJ1-5; the D gene is possibly TRBD1 (5 bases). The CDR3 has 16 amino acids. The V gene's germline CDR1 is MGHRA and CDR2 YSYEKL. The germline V and J ends were trimmed by 0 bases and 6 bases, with 15 bases remaining between them. CDR3 in amino acids: CASSQEVLSGVQPQHF. The CDR3 nucleotides read TGCGCCAGCAGCCAAGAGGTTCTTTCGGGGGTTCAGCCCCAGCATTTT.

The chain has TRBV9 and TRBJ2-5; D ambiguous. CDR1 is SGDLS, CDR2 YYNGEE, per germline. The CDR3 loop spans 13 amino acids. Trimming took 0 bases from V and 3 from J, leaving 6 bases between them. CDR3 sequence reads: CASSVGNEETQYF. For the CDR3, the DNA is TGTGCCAGCAGCGTAGGAAACGAAGAGACCCAGTACTTC.

The chain combines TRBV27 with TRBJ2-1; 13 positions match TRBD2. Germline CDR1 and CDR2: MNHEY and SMNVEV (reference sequence). The junction had 13 bases not matched to a gene; V was cut back by 3 bases and J by 5 bases. This CDR3 contains 19 residues. The DNA for the CDR3 is TGTGCCAGCAGTTTTTCCGGGACTAGCGGGATCCCGGTTGACAATGAGCAGTTCTTC. As protein: CASSFSGTSGIPVDNEQFF.

The J gene is TRBJ2-7, the V gene TRBV20-1, with a weak D call TRBD2 (5 bases). The CDR3 totals 11 residues. Deletions cut 5 bases from V and 6 bases from J, with 11 bases between. Per germline, CDR1 DFQATT and CDR2 SNEGSKA (reference sequence). The CDR3 spells CSALPSSEQYF. The CDR3 DNA follows: TGCAGTGCTCTCCCTAGCTCCGAGCAGTACTTC.

The chain links TRBV19 to TRBJ1-1; 7 bases map to TRBD1. Germline CDR1 reads LNHDA; CDR2 reads SQIVND (reference sequence). The CDR3 has 14 amino acids. V dropped 5 bases and J dropped 1; count of bases not matched to a gene: 4. The CDR3 DNA sequence: TGTGCCAGTAGTCGGAGGACAGGGAACACTGAAGCTTTCTTT. Its protein is CASSRRTGNTEAFF.

Worth noting for this clone: This sample also contains other DNA sequences that code for the same CDR3. This chain connects TRBV7-6 to TRBJ2-7, with 7 positions matching TRBD2. With 5 bases clipped from V and 0 bases from J, the junction kept 7 bases outside the gene matches. CDR3 length equals 15 residues. The germline V gene has CDR1 SGHVS and CDR2 FNYEAQ. As DNA, the CDR3 is TGTGCCAGCAGCCCATCGGGCGGGAGCTCCTACGAGCAGTACTTC. Residues: CASSPSGGSSYEQYF.

The chain recombines TRBV2 with TRBJ2-3; TRBD1 might be the D (5 bases). V shed 7 bases and J shed 0 bases, with 8 bases lying between them. Germline V CDR1 and CDR2: SNHLY, FYNNEI. The CDR3 contains 13 residues. The CDR3 sequence: CASKGASTDTQYF. CDR3 in DNA: TGTGCCAGCAAAGGGGCTAGCACAGATACGCAGTATTTT. Using reference TRBV2 and TRBJ2-3 for the parts outside the CDR3, the full variable domain is EPEVTQTPSHQVTQMGQEVILRCVPISNHLYFYWYRQILGQKVEFLVSFYNNEISEKSEIFDDQFSVERPDGSNFTLKIRSTKLEDSAMYFCASKGASTDTQYFGPGTRLTVL.

The table lists this clone with a count of one. V and J are TRBV27 and TRBJ1-5, with 10 bases fitting TRBD1. J gave up 8 bases and V 5 bases, and 9 bases lay outside the gene matches. The germline V gene has CDR1 MNHEY and CDR2 SMNVEV (reference sequence). The CDR3 sequence is 15 residues long. The CDR3 bases are TGTGCCAGCAGTACGACGGGACAGGGGATCAAGCCCCAGCATTTT. Residues: CASSTTGQGIKPQHF.

The V and J genes are TRBV7-3 and TRBJ2-3; D possibly corresponds to TRBD2 (5 bases). The CDR3 has 14 amino acids. V gave up 2 bases and J gave up 0 bases, with 6 bases separating them. Per germline, CDR1 SGHTA and CDR2 FQGTGA. The CDR3 loop is CASSLGLSTDTQYF. The CDR3 DNA sequence: TGTGCCAGCAGCTTAGGACTTAGCACAGATACGCAGTATTTT. Full variable domain (rest looked up from reference TRBV7-3 and TRBJ2-3): GAGVSQTPSNKVTEKGKYVELRCDPISGHTALYWYRQSLGQGPEFLIYFQGTGAADDSGLPNDRFFAVRPEGSVSTLKIQRTERGDSAVYLCASSLGLSTDTQYFGPGTRLTVL.

The V and J genes are TRBV7-9 and TRBJ2-3, with D tentatively TRBD2 (6 bases). Trimming removed 9 bases from V and 7 bases from J, with 11 bases in between. The CDR3 has 11 amino acids. Looked up from germline, CDR1 is SEHNR and CDR2 is FQNEAQ (reference sequence). The CDR3: CASAGTYTQYF. The DNA of the CDR3 is TGTGCCAGTGCCGGGACTTATACGCAGTATTTT.

Of note for this clone: Other DNA sequences in the same sample also yield this CDR3. This sequence joins TRBV27 and TRBJ1-5; D is undetermined. There are 13 residues in the CDR3. The germline CDR1 and CDR2 sequences are MNHEY and SMNVEV (reference sequence). V was trimmed by 5 bases and J by 0 bases, leaving 5 bases between them. The CDR3 sequence: CASSPYSNQPQHF. The CDR3 nucleotides are TGTGCCAGCAGTCCTTATAGCAATCAGCCCCAGCATTTT.

The chain has TRBV29-1 and TRBJ2-7; perhaps TRBD1 as D (6 bases). This CDR3 has 13 residues. Germline V gives CDR1 SQVTM, CDR2 ANQGSEA. V dropped 0 bases and J dropped 3 bases, with 9 bases sitting between them. In DNA, the CDR3 is TGCAGCGTTGAAGAGGACAGTAGCTACGAGCAGTACTTC. This gives the protein CSVEEDSSYEQYF.

The gene calls are TRBV2 and TRBJ1-2; D unclear. The CDR3 totals 16 residues. V was clipped by 6 bases and J by 4 bases, with 21 bases between them. The germline CDR1 and CDR2 sequences are SNHLY and FYNNEI. CDR3 bases: TGTGCCAGCAGGGAGCCGAGTCGCCCGACACTCTATGGCTACACCTTC. It encodes CASREPSRPTLYGYTF.

The chain employs TRBV5-1 and TRBJ2-1; perhaps TRBD1 as D (6 bases). The V gene's germline CDR1 is SGHRS and CDR2 YFSETQ. V was shortened by 0 bases and J by 6 bases, with 7 bases between the two germline ends. The CDR3 consists of 13 residues. CDR3 loop: CASSLEGGNEQFF. Written as DNA, the CDR3 is TGCGCCAGCAGCTTGGAAGGGGGCAATGAGCAGTTCTTC.

The rearrangement links TRBV30 to TRBJ1-1; TRBD1 agrees at 9 bases. The CDR3 is 16 amino acids. Germline values: CDR1 GTSNPN, CDR2 SVGIG (reference sequence). Losses at the gene ends were 1 base for V and 4 bases for J; bases not matched to a gene: 10. In nucleotides, the CDR3 is TGTGCCTGGAGTGCCGGGACAGGGTATGAGAGCACTGAAGCTTTCTTT. Translation gives CAWSAGTGYESTEAFF.

Concerning this clone: Compared with germline, one end of the junction differs, possibly owing to a read error. The rearrangement joins TRBV6-1 to TRBJ1-5; D possibly corresponds to TRBD1 (6 bases). Germline-derived CDR1 and CDR2 are MNHNS and SASEGT. This CDR3 comprises 14 residues. The CDR3 DNA reads as TGTGCCAGCAGTGATGACAGGAGCAGTCAGCCCCAGCATTTT. Amino acids: CASSDDRSSQPQHF.

This chain joins TRBV13 and TRBJ1-3; D may be TRBD1 (6 bases). Germline CDR1 reads PRHDT; CDR2 reads FYEKMQ (reference sequence). CDR3 length: 19 residues. V lost 5 bases and J lost 0, with 23 bases in between. CDR3 bases: TGTGCCAGCAGCCGAGAAGGGACATCCGCGACCATCTCTGGAAACACCATATATTTT. As protein: CASSREGTSATISGNTIYF.

The rearrangement joins TRBV4-1 to TRBJ2-2; tentatively, D is TRBD2 (7 bases). This CDR3 contains 15 residues. V was trimmed by 5 bases and J by 4 bases, leaving 14 bases between them. From germline, CDR1 is MGHRA and CDR2 YSYEKL. The CDR3: CASSFLGGGTGELFF. In DNA, the CDR3 is TGCGCCAGCAGCTTTTTGGGAGGGGGCACCGGGGAGCTGTTTTTT.

The genes are TRBV20-1 and TRBJ2-1, with D hard to call. Germline V gene sequence: CDR1 DFQATT, CDR2 SNEGSKA (reference sequence). The CDR3 has 11 residues. V lost 5 bases and J lost 2, with 4 bases in between. CDR3 nucleotide sequence: TGCAGTGCTGTACCCTACAATGAGCAGTTCTTC. The encoded protein is CSAVPYNEQFF.